These T cell receptor beta chains were read from a single sample in a study of blood T cell repertoires in COVID-19. Sequencing used immunoSEQ multiplex PCR; TCRdb keeps in-frame clones, though not all of them. This table has 190,000 or so clones, 70% to 90% appearing once. The sequenced material came from peripheral blood. The receptors stem from a middle-aged man with active or convalescent COVID-19. CDR3s include the opening cysteine and the closing phenylalanine or tryptophan. A D gene is named only where the DNA matches it firmly.

>TRBV10-3|TRBD1|TRBJ2-1
TGTGCCATCACAGCAGGGGCAGGGGGCGGTTTATTGAGCTCCTACAATGAGCAGTTCTTC
CAITAGAGGGLLSSYNEQFF
>TRBV6-5|NA|TRBJ1-2
TGTGCCAGCAGTTACGTAGGGGACTATGGCTACACCTTC
CASSYVGDYGYTF
>TRBV27|NA|TRBJ2-3
TGTGCCAGCAGGGCCCTAGGGGGGGGCACAGATACGCAGTATTTT
CASRALGGGTDTQYF
>TRBV18|NA|TRBJ1-2
TGTGCCAGCTCACCACAACAGGAGGGCTATGGCTACACCTTC
CASSPQQEGYGYTF
>TRBV5-5|NA|TRBJ1-4
TGTGCCAGCAGCGAGGGGGCAACTAATGAAAAACTGTTTTTT
CASSEGATNEKLFF
>TRBV4-2|TRBD1|TRBJ2-7
TGTGCCAGCAGCCAAGAGGGCGGGCAGGGGGCGATCGAGCAGTACTTC
CASSQEGGQGAIEQYF
>TRBV5-4|TRBD1|TRBJ2-7
TGTGCCAGCAGCTCTCAGGGGGCGAACTACGAGCAGTACTTC
CASSSQGANYEQYF
>TRBV4-1|NA|TRBJ1-6
TGCGCCAGCAGCCAAGAATGGGGGCAGAATTCACCCCTCCACTTT
CASSQEWGQNSPLHF
>TRBV12-3/TRBV12-4|NA|TRBJ2-5
TGTGCCAGCAGTTGGGGGAGGGAGACCCAGTACTTC
CASSWGRETQYF
>TRBV9|NA|TRBJ1-1
TGTGCCAGCAGCGTGTCCACCGCAGGGCCCCCGACTGAAGCTTTCTTT
CASSVSTAGPPTEAFF
>TRBV12-3/TRBV12-4|NA|TRBJ2-5
TGTGCCAGCAGAGACAGGTACCAAGAGACCCAGTACTTC
CASRDRYQETQYF